The clone carrying this T cell receptor (beta chain) was counted only a few times. Its antigen is not known. A junction boundary mismatches the germline segment, possibly from a read error. The record originates from a study of T cells in Graves' hyperthyroidism and ophthalmopathy. Study results and caveats: Also found in blood were most expanded thyroid clonotypes above 0.001. Ophthalmopathy was predicted by the model a median of approximately 6 months ahead of onset.

From RNA transcripts, TCR beta CDR3 regions were amplified. An initial round of RT-PCR targeting the TCR CDR3 relied on the HTBI primer set. TCRdb processed the multiplex PCR reads anew with MiXCR; each CDR3 protein has one entry. The sample holds a few hundred thousand distinct CDR3 sequences, approximately 15% seen once. The CDR3 extends over 15 amino acids. Each diagnosis was grounded in clinical symptoms, serum thyroxine and TRAb, thyroid ultrasound, and orbital computed tomography. The V call is TRBV12-3 or TRBV12-4, the J call TRBJ2-5; 7 bases align to TRBD2. The sample was blood. The sequence derives from a woman in her 30s with Graves' hyperthyroidism. The CDR3 DNA is TGTGCCAGCAGTCTAGCCGGGACTATGCTTAAGACCCAGTACTTC. Its translation is CASSLAGTMLKTQYF.